A selection of T cell receptor beta chains follows, all from one sample in a study of T cells in tumors after PD-1 blockade. The data were produced by immunoSEQ multiplex PCR, yet TCRdb's version contains in-frame clones alone and is incomplete. The data show about 59,000 clones, around 80% seen once. Material: PBMCs, obtained before anti-PD-1 treatment. The receptor set was obtained from a human donor with basal cell carcinoma. Each CDR3 is given with its conserved first and last residue. D genes are given only for firm matches. Not every row has a clone size; where given, it reads once, few, many or a size class.

v_gene: TRBV12-5; d_gene: NA; j_gene: TRBJ1-2; abundance: NA; CDR3aa: CASGFVREGYTF; CDR3nt: TGTGCTAGTGGTTTTGTCAGAGAAGGCTACACCTTC
v_gene: TRBV6-6; d_gene: NA; j_gene: TRBJ1-5; abundance: few; CDR3aa: CASTAALDRRDQPQHF; CDR3nt: TGTGCCAGCACCGCCGCGTTGGACAGACGGGATCAGCCCCAGCATTTT
v_gene: TRBV5-1; d_gene: NA; j_gene: TRBJ1-5; abundance: NA; CDR3aa: CASSLAGKGGTQHF; CDR3nt: TGCGCCAGCAGCTTGGCCGGAAAGGGTGGCACCCAGCATTTT
v_gene: TRBV2; d_gene: TRBD1; j_gene: TRBJ2-3; abundance: few; CDR3aa: CASSDRGRTDTQYF; CDR3nt: TGTGCCAGCAGTGACAGGGGGCGAACAGATACGCAGTATTTT
v_gene: TRBV5-1; d_gene: NA; j_gene: TRBJ1-1; abundance: NA; CDR3aa: CASSLAPSWGNTEAFF; CDR3nt: TGCGCCAGCAGCTTGGCCCCCTCTTGGGGGAACACTGAAGCTTTCTTT
v_gene: TRBV2; d_gene: NA; j_gene: TRBJ2-5; abundance: NA; CDR3aa: CASTGAYQETQYF; CDR3nt: TGTGCCAGCACAGGGGCCTATCAAGAGACCCAGTACTTC
v_gene: TRBV3-1/TRBV3-2; d_gene: NA; j_gene: TRBJ1-3; abundance: NA; CDR3aa: CASSQVDRGGNTIYF; CDR3nt: TGTGCCAGCAGCCAAGTTGATAGGGGCGGAAACACCATATATTTT
v_gene: TRBV7-9; d_gene: NA; j_gene: TRBJ1-4; abundance: NA; CDR3aa: CASHAHWGEKLFF; CDR3nt: TGTGCCAGCCACGCTCACTGGGGTGAAAAACTGTTTTTT
v_gene: TRBV6-2/TRBV6-3; d_gene: NA; j_gene: TRBJ1-6; abundance: NA; CDR3aa: CASSLRANNSPLHF; CDR3nt: TGTGCCAGCAGTCTCAGGGCTAATAATTCACCCCTCCACTTT
v_gene: TRBV18; d_gene: NA; j_gene: TRBJ1-5; abundance: NA; CDR3aa: CASSPGINEPQHF; CDR3nt: TGTGCCAGCTCACCTGGAATTAATGAGCCCCAGCATTTT
v_gene: TRBV5-5; d_gene: TRBD2; j_gene: TRBJ2-5; abundance: NA; CDR3aa: CASSRGASGGRETQYF; CDR3nt: TGTGCCAGCAGCAGGGGGGCTAGCGGGGGCCGGGAGACCCAGTACTTC
v_gene: TRBV7-8; d_gene: NA; j_gene: TRBJ2-7; abundance: NA; CDR3aa: CASSLVQGGEQYF; CDR3nt: TGTGCCAGCAGCTTAGTGCAGGGTGGCGAGCAGTACTTC
v_gene: TRBV27; d_gene: NA; j_gene: TRBJ2-3; abundance: few; CDR3aa: CASSLTGPSLSTDTQYF; CDR3nt: TGTGCCAGCAGTTTAACGGGACCCAGCCTTAGCACAGATACGCAGTATTTT
v_gene: TRBV5-1; d_gene: NA; j_gene: TRBJ1-1; abundance: NA; CDR3aa: CASSLVGGGEAFF; CDR3nt: TGCGCCAGCAGCTTGGTCGGAGGGGGTGAAGCTTTCTTT
v_gene: TRBV5-1; d_gene: NA; j_gene: TRBJ1-2; abundance: few; CDR3aa: CASSLLPGLTNYGYTF; CDR3nt: TGCGCCAGCAGCTTGCTACCGGGACTAACTAACTATGGCTACACCTTC
v_gene: TRBV6-1; d_gene: NA; j_gene: TRBJ2-3; abundance: few; CDR3aa: CASSEADGRTDTQYF; CDR3nt: TGTGCCAGCAGTGAAGCAGATGGGCGCACAGATACGCAGTATTTT
v_gene: TRBV7-2; d_gene: NA; j_gene: TRBJ2-5; abundance: NA; CDR3aa: CASSSTTGRETQYF; CDR3nt: TGTGCCAGCAGCTCGACGACAGGGAGGGAGACCCAGTACTTC
v_gene: TRBV5-1; d_gene: TRBD2; j_gene: TRBJ2-2; abundance: NA; CDR3aa: CASSGRTSGDTGELFF; CDR3nt: TGCGCCAGCAGCGGAAGGACTAGCGGGGACACCGGGGAGCTGTTTTTT
v_gene: TRBV7-9; d_gene: TRBD2; j_gene: TRBJ2-3; abundance: NA; CDR3aa: CASSEYSGGLSTDTQYF; CDR3nt: TGTGCCAGCAGCGAGTACAGCGGGGGCCTTAGCACAGATACGCAGTATTTT
v_gene: TRBV3-1/TRBV3-2; d_gene: NA; j_gene: TRBJ2-5; abundance: NA; CDR3aa: CASSPGTRGQETQYF; CDR3nt: TGTGCCAGCAGCCCAGGAACTCGGGGCCAGGAGACCCAGTACTTC
v_gene: TRBV19; d_gene: NA; j_gene: TRBJ1-1; abundance: few; CDR3aa: CASSTVNTEAFF; CDR3nt: TGTGCCAGTAGTACGGTGAACACTGAAGCTTTCTTT
v_gene: TRBV15; d_gene: TRBD2; j_gene: TRBJ2-3; abundance: NA; CDR3aa: CATSRATSGDTDTQYF; CDR3nt: TGTGCCACCAGCAGAGCCACTAGCGGGGACACAGATACGCAGTATTTT
v_gene: TRBV6-4; d_gene: TRBD2; j_gene: TRBJ2-3; abundance: few; CDR3aa: CASSVTSGGTDTQYF; CDR3nt: TGTGCCAGCAGCGTAACTAGCGGGGGGACAGATACGCAGTATTTT
v_gene: TRBV29-1; d_gene: NA; j_gene: TRBJ1-1; abundance: NA; CDR3aa: CSVWGQNTEAFF; CDR3nt: TGCAGCGTTTGGGGGCAGAACACTGAAGCTTTCTTT
v_gene: TRBV5-4; d_gene: TRBD2; j_gene: TRBJ2-3; abundance: NA; CDR3aa: CASSPGLAGAGDTQYF; CDR3nt: TGTGCCAGCAGCCCGGGACTAGCGGGGGCCGGGGATACGCAGTATTTT
v_gene: TRBV20-1; d_gene: NA; j_gene: TRBJ1-5; abundance: many; CDR3aa: CSAGGGGSNQPQHF; CDR3nt: TGCAGTGCTGGTGGGGGGGGCAGCAATCAGCCCCAGCATTTT
v_gene: TRBV5-1; d_gene: NA; j_gene: TRBJ1-1; abundance: NA; CDR3aa: CASRRTDFNTEAFF; CDR3nt: TGCGCCAGCAGACGGACGGACTTTAACACTGAAGCTTTCTTT
v_gene: TRBV6-5; d_gene: NA; j_gene: TRBJ1-4; abundance: NA; CDR3aa: CASSLVFNEKLFF; CDR3nt: TGTGCCAGCAGTCTTGTCTTTAATGAAAAACTGTTTTTT